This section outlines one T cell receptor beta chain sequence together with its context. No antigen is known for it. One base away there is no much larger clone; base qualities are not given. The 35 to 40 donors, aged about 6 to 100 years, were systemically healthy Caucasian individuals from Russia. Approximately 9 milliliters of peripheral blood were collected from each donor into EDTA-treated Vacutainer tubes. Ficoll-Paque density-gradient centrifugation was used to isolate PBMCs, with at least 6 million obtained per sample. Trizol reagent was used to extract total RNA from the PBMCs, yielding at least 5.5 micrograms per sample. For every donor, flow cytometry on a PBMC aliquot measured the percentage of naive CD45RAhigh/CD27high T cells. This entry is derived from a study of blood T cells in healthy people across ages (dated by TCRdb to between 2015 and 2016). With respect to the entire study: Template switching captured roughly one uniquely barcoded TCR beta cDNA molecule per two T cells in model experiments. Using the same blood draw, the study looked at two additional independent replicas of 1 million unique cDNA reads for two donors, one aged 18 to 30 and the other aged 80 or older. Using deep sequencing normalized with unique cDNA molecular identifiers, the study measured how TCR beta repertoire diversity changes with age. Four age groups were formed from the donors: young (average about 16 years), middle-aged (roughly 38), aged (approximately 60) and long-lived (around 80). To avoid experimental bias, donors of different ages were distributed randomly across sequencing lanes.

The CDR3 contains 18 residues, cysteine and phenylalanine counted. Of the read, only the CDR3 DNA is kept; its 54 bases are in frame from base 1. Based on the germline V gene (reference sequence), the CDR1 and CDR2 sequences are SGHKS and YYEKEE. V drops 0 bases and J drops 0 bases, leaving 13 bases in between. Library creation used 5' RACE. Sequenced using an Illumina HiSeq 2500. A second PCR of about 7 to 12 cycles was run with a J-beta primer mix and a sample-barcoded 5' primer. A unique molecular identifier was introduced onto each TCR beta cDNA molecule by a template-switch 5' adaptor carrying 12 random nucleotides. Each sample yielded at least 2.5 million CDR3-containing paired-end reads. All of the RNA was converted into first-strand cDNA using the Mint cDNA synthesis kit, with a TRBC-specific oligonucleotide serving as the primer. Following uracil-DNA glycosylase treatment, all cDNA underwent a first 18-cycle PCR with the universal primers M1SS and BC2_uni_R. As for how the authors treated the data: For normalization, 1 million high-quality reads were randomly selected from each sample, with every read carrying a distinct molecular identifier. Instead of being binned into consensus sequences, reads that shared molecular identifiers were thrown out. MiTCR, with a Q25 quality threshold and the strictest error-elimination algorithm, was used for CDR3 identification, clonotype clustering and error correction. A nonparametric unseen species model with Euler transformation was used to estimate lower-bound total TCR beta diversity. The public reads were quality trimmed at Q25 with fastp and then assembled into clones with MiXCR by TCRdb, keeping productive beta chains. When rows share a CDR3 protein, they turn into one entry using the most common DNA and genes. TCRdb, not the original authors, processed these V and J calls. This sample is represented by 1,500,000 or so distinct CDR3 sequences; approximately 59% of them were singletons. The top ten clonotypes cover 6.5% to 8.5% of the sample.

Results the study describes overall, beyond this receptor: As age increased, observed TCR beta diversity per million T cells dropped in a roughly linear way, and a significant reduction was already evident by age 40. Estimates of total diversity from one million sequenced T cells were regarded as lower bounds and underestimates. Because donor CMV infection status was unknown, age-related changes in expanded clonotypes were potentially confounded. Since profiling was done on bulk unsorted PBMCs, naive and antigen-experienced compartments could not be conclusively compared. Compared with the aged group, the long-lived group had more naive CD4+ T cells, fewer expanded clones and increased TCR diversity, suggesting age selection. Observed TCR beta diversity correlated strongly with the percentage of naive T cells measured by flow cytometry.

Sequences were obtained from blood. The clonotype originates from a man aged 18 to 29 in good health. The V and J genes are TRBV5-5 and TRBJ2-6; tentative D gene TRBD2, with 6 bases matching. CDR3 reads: CASSLVGGLDSGANVLTF. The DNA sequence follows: TGTGCCAGCAGCTTGGTTGGGGGACTGGACTCTGGGGCCAACGTCCTGACTTTC.